The 23 T cell receptor beta chains reported below all come from one sample, sequenced in a study. The sorted Tregs were CD4+CD25+CD127-/low cells. TCRdb passed the 5' RACE reads through MiXCR, listing each CDR3 protein once. The top ten clones hold about 4.5% of a sample with 46,000 or so distinct CDR3 sequences, around 23% of them seen once. Sequencing input: Tregs sorted from a lymph node. These receptor sequences come from a female donor with breast cancer.

This clonotype was detected only a few times. V is TRBV3-1 and J is TRBJ2-1, with 8 bases matching TRBD2. The CDR3 is made up of 16 amino acids. Germline V gene lookup returns CDR1 LGHDT and CDR2 YNNKEL (reference sequence). J was trimmed by 9 bases and V by 0 bases; bases with no gene match: 10. The CDR3 loop reads CASSQDRRREVTEQFF. In DNA, the CDR3 is TGTGCCAGCAGCCAAGATCGTCGGCGGGAGGTCACTGAGCAGTTCTTC.

Note on this clonotype: Being one base from a much bigger clone, this may be a read error. The CDR3 ends on some other residue instead of the conserved phenylalanine or tryptophan, so this is likely a read error. V is TRBV2 and J is TRBJ1-4; D gene uncertain. Looked up from germline, CDR1 is SNHLY and CDR2 is FYNNEI. The CDR3 covers 14 residues. Trimming left V 5 bases short and J 8 bases short, with 15 bases between. CDR3 DNA: TGTGCCAGCAGTAAACTTTCACCCCCCGAAAAACTGTTTCTT. Translated, it gives CASSKLSPPEKLFL.

Concerning this clonotype: Compared with germline, one end of the junction differs, possibly owing to a read error. The chain employs TRBV9 and TRBJ2-2, with no clear D. CDR3 length: 15 residues. The germline V gene encodes CDR1 SGDLS and CDR2 YYNGEE. The CDR3 region has the DNA TGTGCCGGCAGCGTAGGTCACGCGAACACCGGGGAGCTGTTTTTT. It translates to CAGSVGHANTGELFF.

The rearrangement links TRBV6-1 to TRBJ2-3; TRBD1 is a possible D gene (6 bases). This CDR3 spans 13 amino acids. From germline, CDR1 is MNHNS and CDR2 SASEGT. V was trimmed by 7 bases and J by 4 bases, leaving 12 bases between them. CDR3 DNA: TGTGCCAGCATCACAACAGGGTCAGATACGCAGTATTTT. Amino acid sequence: CASITTGSDTQYF.

This chain connects TRBV4-2 to TRBJ1-6; TRBD1 matches at 7 bases. V trimming: 4 bases; J trimming: 7 bases; junction bases outside the gene matches: 13. The CDR3 spans 17 residues. Germline CDR1 LGHNA, CDR2 YNFKEQ. CDR3 amino acids: CASSRETGAGGNSPLHF. CDR3 nucleotides: TGTGCCAGCAGCCGCGAGACAGGCGCAGGGGGGAATTCACCCCTCCACTTT.

In its sample, this clonotype was seen a few times. The rearrangement links TRBV4-1 to TRBJ1-6; 12 nucleotides agree with TRBD1. In germline, CDR1 is MGHRA, CDR2 YSYEKL. The CDR3 covers 16 residues. V trimming: 5 bases; J trimming: 6 bases; junction bases outside the gene matches: 5. The CDR3 coding sequence is TGCGCCAGCAGCACCCGGGGACAGGGGGCTAATTCACCCCTCCACTTT. Translated: CASSTRGQGANSPLHF.

This clonotype was picked up many times. This chain joins TRBV4-2 and TRBJ2-3; possible D gene TRBD2, 6 bases. CDR3 length equals 14 residues. V lost 5 bases and J 6 bases, leaving 15 bases between the germline ends. Looked up from germline, CDR1 is LGHNA and CDR2 is YNFKEQ. CDR3 amino acids: CASSNRGGTDTQYF. The CDR3 nucleotides are TGTGCCAGCAGCAACCGTGGGGGGACGGATACGCAGTATTTT.

This clonotype was seen only a few times. The V and J genes are TRBV27 and TRBJ2-7, with 10 bases matching TRBD1. V trimming: 5 bases; J trimming: 2 bases; junction bases outside the gene matches: 24. The CDR3 runs 21 residues. Germline CDR1 is MNHEY and CDR2 is SMNVEV (reference sequence). This chain's CDR3 is CASSLPIMIRDRGKVTYEQYF. Written as DNA, the CDR3 is TGTGCCAGCAGTCTTCCGATAATGATCCGGGACAGGGGAAAGGTAACCTACGAGCAGTACTTC.

This clonotype was counted between two and nine times. This chain links TRBV9 with TRBJ2-7; no clear D gene. CDR3 size: 14 residues. Per germline, CDR1 SGDLS and CDR2 YYNGEE. Between the trimmed V and J ends, which lost 0 bases and 1 base, there was a span of 8 bases. The CDR3 DNA reads TGTGCCAGCAGCGTAGACTACAGTTCCTACGAGCAGTACTTC. It translates to CASSVDYSSYEQYF.

This clonotype turned up a few times. The chain recombines TRBV9 with TRBJ1-1, with D maybe TRBD1 (5 bases). Trimming took 4 bases from V and 4 from J, leaving 11 bases between them. CDR1 SGDLS and CDR2 YYNGEE come from the germline V gene. This CDR3 spans 13 amino acids. The CDR3 here is CASSNLGGTEAFF. The CDR3, as DNA: TGTGCCAGCAGCAACTTGGGGGGCACTGAAGCTTTCTTT.

Concerning this clonotype itself: It is likely a read error, because the conserved phenylalanine at the end of the CDR3 is missing. This chain connects TRBV6-2 or TRBV6-3 to TRBJ2-1; 13 nucleotides agree with TRBD2. The CDR3 sequence is 15 residues long. Germline V gene sequence: CDR1 MNHEY, CDR2 SVGEGT. CDR3 bases: TGTGACAGCAGTGGGACTAGCGGGATAGGCGATGAGCAGTTCGTC. Protein sequence: CDSSGTSGIGDEQFV.

The V and J genes are TRBV15 and TRBJ2-7; TRBD1 matches 11 bases. The V segment lost 8 bases and the J segment 3 bases; nucleotides outside the gene matches: 6. The CDR3 sequence is 14 residues long. Germline V gene data show CDR1 as LNHNV and CDR2 as YYDKDF (reference sequence). The CDR3 DNA sequence: TGTGCCACCCCCACCGGGACAGGGGGCTACGAGCAGTACTTC. Residues: CATPTGTGGYEQYF.

This clonotype occurred a few times. This rearrangement joins TRBV6-4 to TRBJ2-5; TRBD2 is a possible D gene (5 bases). The CDR3 is made up of 13 amino acids. CDR1 and CDR2 (germline): MRHNA, SNTAGT. Deletions cut 5 bases from V and 5 bases from J, with 12 bases between. This chain's CDR3 is CASSRGPGETQYF. CDR3 DNA: TGTGCCAGCAGTCGAGGGCCCGGGGAGACCCAGTACTTC.

Regarding this clonotype: A much larger clone sits a single nucleotide away, making a read error possible. V gene TRBV9 combines with J gene TRBJ1-1; D is ambiguous. The CDR3 extends over 12 amino acids. Per the germline V gene, CDR1 is SGDLS and CDR2 is YYNGEE. The CDR3 region is CASSAGASEASF. CDR3 sequence (DNA): TGTGCCAGCAGCGCAGGTGCCTCCGAAGCTTCCTTT.

This clonotype was counted between two and nine times. The J gene is TRBJ2-1, the V gene TRBV27, with 11 bases that match TRBD2. The germline V gene encodes CDR1 MNHEY and CDR2 SMNVEV (reference sequence). This CDR3 has 17 residues. V dropped 2 bases and J dropped 4; count of bases not matched to a gene: 7. CDR3 region: CASSLGGTSGTYNEQFF. The CDR3 DNA reads TGTGCCAGCAGTTTAGGGGGGACTAGCGGAACATACAATGAGCAGTTCTTC.

Ten or more counts support this clonotype. J is TRBJ1-5 and V is TRBV7-9; D call uncertain. CDR3 length: 14 amino acids. The V gene's germline CDR1 is SEHNR and CDR2 FQNEAQ (reference sequence). With 5 bases removed from V and 2 bases from J, the gap between germline ends came to 10 bases. Written as DNA, the CDR3 is TGTGCCAGCAGCCGGGGTGGAGGCAATCAGCCCCAGCATTTT. It encodes CASSRGGGNQPQHF.

The rearrangement links TRBV7-3 to TRBJ1-1; 9 bases match TRBD1. Germline V lookup: CDR1 SGHTA, CDR2 FQGTGA. Trimming removed 6 bases from V and 3 bases from J; junction bases left unmatched: 2. The CDR3 contains 13 residues. The DNA of the CDR3 is TGTGCCAGCAGACAGGGGGCCGACACTGAAGCTTTCTTT. Its translation: CASRQGADTEAFF.

The rearrangement joins TRBV18 to TRBJ1-3, with TRBD1 as a possible D gene (5 bases). This CDR3 region has 12 residues. Trimming took 5 bases from V and 8 from J, leaving 10 bases between them. Per germline, CDR1 KGHSH and CDR2 LQKENI. The CDR3 region is CASSAGSDTIYF. CDR3 sequence (DNA): TGTGCCAGCTCAGCAGGGTCTGACACCATATATTTT. The variable domain in full, completed from reference TRBV18 and TRBJ1-3, reads NAGVMQNPRHLVRRRGQEARLRCSPMKGHSHVYWYRQLPEEGLKFMVYLQKENIIDESGMPKERFSAEFPKEGPSILRIQQVVRGDSAAYFCASSAGSDTIYFGEGSWLTVV.

Turning to this clonotype: This could be a read error, since a much larger clone is one nucleotide away. The J gene is TRBJ2-5, the V gene TRBV7-9, with 7 bases that match TRBD1. The V gene's germline CDR1 is SEHNR and CDR2 FQNEAQ (reference sequence). Losses at the gene ends were 6 bases for V and 3 bases for J; bases not matched to a gene: 7. The CDR3 runs to 14 residues. This chain's CDR3 is CASRADREKETQYF. For the CDR3, the DNA is TGTGCCAGCAGGGCCGACAGGGAAAAAGAGACCCAGTACTTC.

This clonotype was observed at least ten times. V and J are TRBV27 and TRBJ1-1, with 7 nucleotides matching TRBD1. The CDR3 spans 14 residues. V lost 3 bases to trimming and J lost 10 bases; unmatched junction nucleotides: 11. Per germline, CDR1 MNHEY and CDR2 SMNVEV (reference sequence). DNA for the CDR3: TGTGCCAGCAGTTTGACGGGACAGCACTTAGGAGCTTTCTTT. It codes for CASSLTGQHLGAFF.

This clonotype was detected ten times or more. V is TRBV4-1 and J is TRBJ2-5, with TRBD2 matching over 8 bases. The CDR3 has 18 amino acids. Unmatched junction bases numbered 13, after V lost 0 bases and J lost 4 bases. Per the germline V gene, CDR1 is MGHRA and CDR2 is YSYEKL. CDR3 nucleotide sequence: TGCGCCAGCAGCCAAGAGACGACTAGCGCCTTTAGGGGAGAGACCCAGTACTTC. Its protein product is CASSQETTSAFRGETQYF.

A remark on this clonotype: A read error is possible here, since a much larger clone lies one base away. J is TRBJ1-1 and V is TRBV4-3; D is unclear. The V gene's germline CDR1 is LGHNA and CDR2 YSLEER. V was cut by 0 bases and J by 5 bases, with 13 bases left in between. This CDR3 has 15 amino acids. CDR3 loop: CASSQDGSLRTEAFF. The CDR3 DNA follows: TGCGCCAGCAGCCAAGATGGCTCCCTGCGGACTGAAGCTTTCTTT.

This chain joins TRBV3-1 and TRBJ1-2, with unresolved D. The length of the CDR3 is 13 residues. The ends were cut back, 4 bases at V and 6 bases at J, with 12 bases in the middle. Germline V gene sequence: CDR1 LGHDT, CDR2 YNNKEL (reference sequence). The CDR3 loop reads CASSRDHRNGYTF. The CDR3 coding sequence is TGTGCCAGCAGCCGAGACCACAGAAATGGCTACACCTTC.